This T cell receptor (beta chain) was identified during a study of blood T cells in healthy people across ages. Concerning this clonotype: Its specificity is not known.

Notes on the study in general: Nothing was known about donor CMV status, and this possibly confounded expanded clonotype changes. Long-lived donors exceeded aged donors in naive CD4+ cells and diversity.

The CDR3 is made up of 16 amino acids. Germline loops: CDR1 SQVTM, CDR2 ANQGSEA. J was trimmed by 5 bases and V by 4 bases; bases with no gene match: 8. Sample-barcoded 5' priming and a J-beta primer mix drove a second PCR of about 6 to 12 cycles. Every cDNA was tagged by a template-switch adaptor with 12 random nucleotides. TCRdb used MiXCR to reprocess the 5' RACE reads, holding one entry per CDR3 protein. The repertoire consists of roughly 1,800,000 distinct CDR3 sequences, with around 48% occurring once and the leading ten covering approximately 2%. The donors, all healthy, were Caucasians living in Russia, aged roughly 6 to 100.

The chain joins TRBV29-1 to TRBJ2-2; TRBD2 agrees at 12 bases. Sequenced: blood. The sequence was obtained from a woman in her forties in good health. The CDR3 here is CSVGASGGAVTGELFF. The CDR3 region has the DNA TGCAGCGTTGGCGCTAGCGGGGGGGCCGTAACCGGGGAGCTGTTTTTT.